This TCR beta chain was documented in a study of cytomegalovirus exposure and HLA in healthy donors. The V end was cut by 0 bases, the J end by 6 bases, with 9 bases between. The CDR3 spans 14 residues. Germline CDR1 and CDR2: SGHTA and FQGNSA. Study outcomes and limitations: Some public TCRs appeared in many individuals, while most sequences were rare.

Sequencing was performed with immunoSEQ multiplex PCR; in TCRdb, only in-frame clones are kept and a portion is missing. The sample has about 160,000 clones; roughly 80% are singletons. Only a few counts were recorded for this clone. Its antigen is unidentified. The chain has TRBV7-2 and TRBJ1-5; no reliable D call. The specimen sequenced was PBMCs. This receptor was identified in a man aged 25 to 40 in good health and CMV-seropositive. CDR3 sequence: CASSLARDTQPQHF. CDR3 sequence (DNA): TGTGCCAGCAGCTTAGCGCGAGATACTCAGCCCCAGCATTTT. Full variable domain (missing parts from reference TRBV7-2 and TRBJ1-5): GAGVSQSPSNKVTEKGKDVELRCDPISGHTALYWYRQSLGQGLEFLIYFQGNSAPDKSGLPSDRFSAERTGGSVSTLTIQRTQQEDSAVYLCASSLARDTQPQHFGDGTRLSIL.